Included here is one T cell receptor (beta chain) sequence, with context. Its binding antigen is unknown. The record has no base qualities; no much larger clone is one base away. The entry originates in a study of CD8 T cells in ankylosing spondylitis (dated by TCRdb to the late 2010s). Turning to the overall study: The study set out to find disease-linked TCR variants by profiling T cell receptor beta repertoires in ankylosing spondylitis patients and healthy donors. The full study cohort was made up of under 30 ankylosing spondylitis patients and over 90 healthy donors. Peripheral blood samples were taken, and synovial fluid was additionally collected from ankylosing spondylitis patients. Here is what the overall study found, with its caveats: Significant enrichment of the disease-linked clones was reported in matched synovial fluid samples from ankylosing spondylitis patients. Blood from ankylosing spondylitis patients appeared to be characterized by a TCR beta motif composed of eight highly homologous amino acid variants. The disease-linked clones had a CD8+ phenotype and were found at relatively low frequencies in peripheral blood. Some motif variants had previously been reported in the synovial fluid and blood of reactive arthritis patients, which suggests shared mechanisms of disease initiation.

TCRdb shows the sequencer as Illumina HiSeq 2500. TCR beta libraries were prepared by quantitative 5'-RACE with molecular barcodes. As for the original processing: Disease-linked TCR variants were identified with a new computational method built on a probabilistic model of VDJ rearrangement. In TCRdb, the public reads were trimmed at Q25 with fastp and aligned with MiXCR, with productive beta chains retained. Rows are unified per CDR3 protein, each entry keeping the most common DNA and genes. What appears here as the V and J calls and clone size reflects TCRdb's work, not the paper's. In all, the sample holds a few hundred thousand distinct CDR3 sequences, and roughly 20% of those were seen once. The ten largest clonotypes hold roughly 3.4% of the sample. Clipping removes 4 bases from V and 2 bases from J, with 4 as the unmatched junction base count. There are 14 amino acids in the CDR3, from cysteine to phenylalanine inclusive. Only CDR3 DNA remains: 42 bases, in frame from the first base. The germline V gene provides CDR1 LGHNA and CDR2 YSLEER.

This sequence was found in a female donor with ankylosing spondylitis or in good health (not recorded which). The chain employs TRBV4-3 and TRBJ2-5, and 7 junctional nucleotides match TRBD2. Sequencing was done on a sample of blood, either unsorted or a sorted T cell fraction (not recorded which). The nucleotide sequence is given as TGCGCCAGCAGCCGCGGACTAGGGCAAGAGACCCAGTACTTC. It encodes CASSRGLGQETQYF.